Following are 9 T cell receptor beta chains from one sample sequenced in a study of shared clonotypes between healthy human individuals. Some clones are missing from TCRdb's copy, which holds only in-frame ones; the method was immunoSEQ multiplex PCR. The sample consists of under 2,500,000 clones, approximately 96% of them appearing once. Source material: naive CD4+ T cells sorted from blood. Documented subset: CD45RA+ positively selected. These receptor sequences come from a man aged 18 to 30 in good health.

This clone was picked up one time. J is TRBJ1-5 and V is TRBV5-1, with a weak D call TRBD1 (5 bases). Germline CDR1 and CDR2: SGHRS and YFSETQ. The CDR3 consists of 15 residues. The V gene lost 0 bases and the J gene lost 8 bases, with 15 bases spanning the gap. The CDR3 region is CASSLAGTELEPQHF. The DNA for the CDR3 is TGCGCCAGCAGCTTGGCCGGGACCGAATTGGAGCCCCAGCATTTT.

The chain has TRBV11-2 and TRBJ1-5; D is perhaps TRBD1 (6 bases). Between the trimmed V and J ends, which lost 5 bases and 4 bases, there was a span of 12 bases. The germline CDR1 and CDR2 sequences are SGHAT and FQNNGV. This CDR3 is built from 14 residues. CDR3 DNA sequence: TGTGCCAGCAGCGCCGGACAGTTTAATCAGCCCCAGCATTTT. Translation gives CASSAGQFNQPQHF. The whole variable domain, remainder taken from reference TRBV11-2 and TRBJ1-5, is EAGVAQSPRYKIIEKRQSVAFWCNPISGHATLYWYQQILGQGPKLLIQFQNNGVVDDSQLPKDRFSAERLKGVDSTLKIQPAKLEDSAVYLCASSAGQFNQPQHFGDGTRLSIL.

CDR3 coding DNA: TGTGCCAGCAGCTTAGCCCCCCGCGGGAGCTCCTACAATGAGCAGTTCTTC. It encodes CASSLAPRGSSYNEQFF. The genes are TRBV11-2 and TRBJ2-1, with 7 bases aligning to TRBD2. This CDR3 contains 17 residues. J gave up 0 bases and V 1 base, and 6 bases lay outside the gene matches. CDR1 is SGHAT and CDR2 is FQNNGV in the germline V gene. The full variable domain, in which reference TRBV11-2 and TRBJ2-1 provide the parts outside the CDR3, is EAGVAQSPRYKIIEKRQSVAFWCNPISGHATLYWYQQILGQGPKLLIQFQNNGVVDDSQLPKDRFSAERLKGVDSTLKIQPAKLEDSAVYLCASSLAPRGSSYNEQFFGPGTRLTVL.

V usage is TRBV7-8 and J usage is TRBJ1-4; D is possibly TRBD1 (5 bases). V lost 3 bases, J lost 5 bases, and 19 bases lay in between. The germline V gene has CDR1 SGHVS and CDR2 FQNEAQ. The CDR3 runs 17 residues. The CDR3 DNA is TGTGCCAGCAGCTTCATAGACCATGGGACCCTAAATGAAAAACTGTTTTTT. This encodes CASSFIDHGTLNEKLFF.

This clone appeared a single time. The V gene is TRBV5-8, the J gene TRBJ1-5; D gene unclear. Trimming shortened V by 0 bases and J by 0 bases, and 10 bases separated the two germline ends. CDR3 length equals 16 residues. CDR1 is SGHTS and CDR2 is YDEGEE in the germline V gene. Here the CDR3 DNA reads TGTGCCAGCAGCTTGGATACAGAATATAGCAATCAGCCCCAGCATTTT. Translated, it gives CASSLDTEYSNQPQHF.

The chain couples TRBV2 to TRBJ2-5, with unresolved D. This CDR3 spans 13 amino acids. CDR1 SNHLY and CDR2 FYNNEI come from the germline V gene. V dropped 7 bases and J dropped 2 bases, with 11 bases sitting between them. CDR3 protein: CASTGMPQETQYF. CDR3 bases: TGTGCCAGCACCGGAATGCCACAAGAGACCCAGTACTTC.

The chain couples TRBV18 to TRBJ1-1; D gene ambiguous. There are 13 residues in the CDR3. V lost 3 bases to trimming and J lost 8 bases, with 13 bases between them. In germline, CDR1 is KGHSH, CDR2 LQKENI. CDR3 residues: CASSPPGLGEAFF. The CDR3 nucleotides read TGTGCCAGCTCACCGCCGGGGTTGGGGGAAGCTTTCTTT.

V is TRBV18 and J is TRBJ2-1; weak D call: TRBD2 (5 bases). This CDR3 is built from 12 residues. The ends were cut back, 1 base at V and 10 bases at J, with 8 bases in the middle. Germline V CDR1 and CDR2: KGHSH, LQKENI. The CDR3 DNA sequence: TGTGCCAGCTCACCACTGCGGGCGGAGCAGTTCTTC. This sequence encodes CASSPLRAEQFF.

This clone has more than one count but fewer than ten. This chain connects TRBV2 to TRBJ1-2; D remains ambiguous. This CDR3 is 13 amino acids long. Looked up from germline, CDR1 is SNHLY and CDR2 is FYNNEI. V lost 4 bases to trimming and J lost 8 bases, with 14 bases between them. CDR3 region: CASSVEGFGGYTF. The CDR3, as DNA: TGTGCCAGCAGTGTTGAGGGATTCGGCGGCTACACCTTC. Full variable domain (outside the CDR3, taken from reference TRBV2 and TRBJ1-2): EPEVTQTPSHQVTQMGQEVILRCVPISNHLYFYWYRQILGQKVEFLVSFYNNEISEKSEIFDDQFSVERPDGSNFTLKIRSTKLEDSAMYFCASSVEGFGGYTFGSGTRLTVV.